This T cell receptor beta chain was recovered during a study of CD8 T cells in ankylosing spondylitis. Findings and caveats of the study: Both synovial fluid and blood in reactive arthritis had previously been reported to carry some motif variants.

Comments on this clonotype: The target antigen is unknown.

Between the trimmed V and J ends, which lost 6 bases and 9 bases, there was a span of 18 bases. The length of the CDR3 is 13 residues. The germline gives CDR1 SQVTM, CDR2 ANQGSEA. TCRdb re-called the 5' RACE reads through MiXCR, storing one row per CDR3 protein. Of about 170,000 distinct CDR3 sequences in the sample, 15% to 20% were seen once. This receptor was obtained from a male donor with ankylosing spondylitis or in good health (not recorded which). Sequences were obtained from blood, either unsorted or a sorted T cell fraction (not recorded which). V and J are TRBV29-1 and TRBJ2-1; D not certain. The CDR3 region has the DNA TGCAGCGTGGATACCCCTAGGTTGGCTGAGCAGTTCTTC. Amino acids: CSVDTPRLAEQFF.